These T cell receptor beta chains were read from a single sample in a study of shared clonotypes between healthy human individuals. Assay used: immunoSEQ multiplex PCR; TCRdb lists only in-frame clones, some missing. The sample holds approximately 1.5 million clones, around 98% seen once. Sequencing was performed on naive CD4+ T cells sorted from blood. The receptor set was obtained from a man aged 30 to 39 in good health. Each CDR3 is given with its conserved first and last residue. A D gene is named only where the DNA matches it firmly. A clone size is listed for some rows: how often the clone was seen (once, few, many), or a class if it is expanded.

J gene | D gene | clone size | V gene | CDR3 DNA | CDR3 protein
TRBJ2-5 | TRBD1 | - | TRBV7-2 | TGTGCCAGCAGCCACGACAGGGTTGACGAGACCCAGTACTTC | CASSHDRVDETQYF
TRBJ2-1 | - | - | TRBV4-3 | TGCGCCAGCAGCCAAGAGGGGGCGGGAATGGGCTACAATGAGCAGTTCTTC | CASSQEGAGMGYNEQFF
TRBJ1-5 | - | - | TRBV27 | TGTGCCAGCAGTCCTAGACGGATCTTCGGGCCCCAGCATTTT | CASSPRRIFGPQHF
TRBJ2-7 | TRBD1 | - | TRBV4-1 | TGCGCCAGCAGACCACAGGGGTACTCCTACGAGCAGTACTTC | CASRPQGYSYEQYF
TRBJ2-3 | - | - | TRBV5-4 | TGTGCCAGCAGTCCTGGTGTAGTAGGTGCAGATACGCAGTATTTT | CASSPGVVGADTQYF
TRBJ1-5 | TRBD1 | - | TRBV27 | TGTGCCAGCAGGATGGGACCCGGGACAGGGGGATATAATCAGCCCCAGCATTTT | CASRMGPGTGGYNQPQHF
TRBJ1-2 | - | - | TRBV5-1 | TGCGCCAGCAGCGTCGACCCCGTCGGGGGAAACTATGGCTACACCTTC | CASSVDPVGGNYGYTF
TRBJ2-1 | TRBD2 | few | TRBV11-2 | TGTGCCAGCAGCTTAGTGGTGGCCGGGGGGGAGCAGTTCTTC | CASSLVVAGGEQFF
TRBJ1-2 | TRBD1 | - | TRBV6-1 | TGTGCCAGCAGATTGACAGGGGGTATTAACTATGGCTACACCTTC | CASRLTGGINYGYTF
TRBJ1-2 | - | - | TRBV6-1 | TGTGCCAGCACGGAGTGGGGGGCTGACTATGGCTACACCTTC | CASTEWGADYGYTF
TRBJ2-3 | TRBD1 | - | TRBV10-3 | TGTGCCATCAGGGCGGGACAGGGGGGCACAGATACGCAGTATTTT | CAIRAGQGGTDTQYF
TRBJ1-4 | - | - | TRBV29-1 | TGCAGCGTTGATTTGAGGGGGGACGAAAAACTGTTTTTT | CSVDLRGDEKLFF
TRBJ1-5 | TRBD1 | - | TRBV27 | TGTGCCAGCAGTCCTCAGGGGGCGGTGAGCAATCAGCCCCAGCATTTT | CASSPQGAVSNQPQHF
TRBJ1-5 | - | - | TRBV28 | TGTGCCAGCAGAGACCCAAATAATCAGCCCCAGCATTTT | CASRDPNNQPQHF
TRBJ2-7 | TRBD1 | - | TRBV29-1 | TGCAGCGTAGAAGGACAGGGTGTCGGCGAGCAGTACTTC | CSVEGQGVGEQYF
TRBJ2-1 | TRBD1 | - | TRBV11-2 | TGTGCCAGCAGCTTAGTTTCACAGGGGGGTTTCAATGAGCAGTTCTTC | CASSLVSQGGFNEQFF
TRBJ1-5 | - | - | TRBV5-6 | TGTGCCAGCAGCTTGCTGGGTGGGGTGGGCAATCAGCCCCAGCATTTT | CASSLLGGVGNQPQHF
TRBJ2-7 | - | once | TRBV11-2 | TGTGCCAGCAGCATCCTCCCCGTAGATGGCTACGAGCAGTACTTC | CASSILPVDGYEQYF
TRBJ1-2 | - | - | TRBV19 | TGTGCCAGTAGAGACAATCCTAACTATGGCTACACCTTC | CASRDNPNYGYTF
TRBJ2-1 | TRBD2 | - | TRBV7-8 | TGTGCCAGCAGCTTAGGCCCGACTAGCGGGAGGCACAATGAGCAGTTCTTC | CASSLGPTSGRHNEQFF
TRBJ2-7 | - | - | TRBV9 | TGTGCCAGCAGCGTAGCCGGGACCTCCTACGAGCAGTACTTC | CASSVAGTSYEQYF
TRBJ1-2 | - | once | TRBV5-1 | TGCGCCAGCAGCTTGGGTGGGAAAAGCTACACCTTC | CASSLGGKSYTF
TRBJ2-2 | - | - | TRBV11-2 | TGTGCCAGCAGCCATACAGGGTCTAACACCGGGGAGCTGTTTTTT | CASSHTGSNTGELFF
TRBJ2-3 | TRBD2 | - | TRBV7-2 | TGTGCCAGCAGCTTAGGGCTAGCGGGAGCGGTAGATACGCAGTATTTT | CASSLGLAGAVDTQYF
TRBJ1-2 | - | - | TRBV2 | TGTGCCAGCATGAGGAGGGACGCCGCTAACTATGGCTACACCTTC | CASMRRDAANYGYTF
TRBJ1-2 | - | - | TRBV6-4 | TGTGCCAGCAGTGACCTTTTGGGCGGCTACACCTTC | CASSDLLGGYTF
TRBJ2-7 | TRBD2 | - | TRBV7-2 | TGTGCCAGCAGTCGACTAGCGGGTGCCTACGAGCAGTACTTC | CASSRLAGAYEQYF
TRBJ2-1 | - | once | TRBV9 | TGTGCCAGCAGCCCTCCGGGCCCCTTGCCATTTGAGCAGTTCTTC | CASSPPGPLPFEQFF
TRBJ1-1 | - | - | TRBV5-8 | TGTGCCAGCAGCTCACTACAGGAGAACACTGAAGCTTTCTTT | CASSSLQENTEAFF
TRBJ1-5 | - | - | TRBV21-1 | TGTGCCAGCAGCAAAGGGTATCGGACAGGGGGGAATTATAGCAATCAGCCCCAGCATTTT | CASSKGYRTGGNYSNQPQHF
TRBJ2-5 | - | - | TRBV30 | TGTGCCTGGAGTCAAGGAGGGGAAAAGACCCAGTACTTC | CAWSQGGEKTQYF
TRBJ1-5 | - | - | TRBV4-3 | TGCGCCAGCAGCCAAGAGGGGAAAAATCAGCCCCAGCATTTT | CASSQEGKNQPQHF
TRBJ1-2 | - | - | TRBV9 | TGTGCCAGCGGCCCGGGCGCCTATGGCTACACCTTC | CASGPGAYGYTF
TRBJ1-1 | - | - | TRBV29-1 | TGCAGCGTTAAGGGGTTGAACACTGAAGCTTTCTTT | CSVKGLNTEAFF
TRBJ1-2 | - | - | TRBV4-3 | TGCGCCAGCAGCCAAGTCAGGGGCTCTGGCTACACCTTC | CASSQVRGSGYTF
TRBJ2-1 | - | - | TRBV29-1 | TGCAGCGTCGTGGGGAAGTCCTACAATGAGCAGTTCTTC | CSVVGKSYNEQFF
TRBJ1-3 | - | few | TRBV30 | TGTGCCTTAAATACCAACCCCGGGGGTCAGCGAAGAAACACCATATATTTT | CALNTNPGGQRRNTIYF
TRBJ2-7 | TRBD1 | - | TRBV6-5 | TGTGCCAGCAGTTTGCGGGACAGGTTCGGCTACGAGCAGTACTTC | CASSLRDRFGYEQYF
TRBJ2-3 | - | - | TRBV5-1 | TGCGCCAGCAGGCTTTCTAGCACAGATACGCAGTATTTT | CASRLSSTDTQYF